The T cell receptor beta chain under discussion was sequenced for a study of blood T cells in healthy people across ages. CDR1 and CDR2 from the germline V gene are ENHRY and SYGVKD. Germline trimming cut 5 bases from V and 8 bases from J; bases unmatched to any gene: 8. There are 14 residues in the CDR3. Together with a sample-barcoded 5' primer, a J-beta primer mix was included in a second PCR lasting about 7 to 11 cycles. Per-sample output comprised a minimum of 2.5 million paired-end reads containing CDR3. MiXCR, applied by TCRdb to the 5' RACE reads, yields one record per CDR3 protein. The sample holds about 780,000 distinct CDR3 sequences; around two thirds are singletons and the top ten take about a quarter.

This TCR came from a man between 25 and 39 years old in good health. Specimen: blood. V is TRBV10-3 and J is TRBJ1-2, with 10 bases that match TRBD1. CDR3 protein: CAISPQDRGIGYTF. The CDR3 DNA follows: TGTGCCATCAGTCCTCAGGACAGGGGGATCGGCTACACCTTC.